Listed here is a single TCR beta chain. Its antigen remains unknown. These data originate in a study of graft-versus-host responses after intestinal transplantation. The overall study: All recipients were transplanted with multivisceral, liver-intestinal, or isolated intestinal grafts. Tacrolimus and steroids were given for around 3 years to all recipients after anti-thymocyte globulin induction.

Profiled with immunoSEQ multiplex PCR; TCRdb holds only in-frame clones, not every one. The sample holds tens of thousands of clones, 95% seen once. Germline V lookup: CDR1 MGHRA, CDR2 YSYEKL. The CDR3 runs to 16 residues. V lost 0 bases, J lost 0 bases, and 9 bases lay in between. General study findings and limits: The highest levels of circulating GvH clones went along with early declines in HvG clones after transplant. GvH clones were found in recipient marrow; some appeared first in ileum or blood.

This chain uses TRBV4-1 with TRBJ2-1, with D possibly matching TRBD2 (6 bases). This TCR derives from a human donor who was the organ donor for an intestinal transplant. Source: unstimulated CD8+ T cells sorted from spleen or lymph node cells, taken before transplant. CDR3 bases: TGCGCCAGCAGCCAAGATAGCGGTAGCTCCTACAATGAGCAGTTCTTC. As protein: CASSQDSGSSYNEQFF.